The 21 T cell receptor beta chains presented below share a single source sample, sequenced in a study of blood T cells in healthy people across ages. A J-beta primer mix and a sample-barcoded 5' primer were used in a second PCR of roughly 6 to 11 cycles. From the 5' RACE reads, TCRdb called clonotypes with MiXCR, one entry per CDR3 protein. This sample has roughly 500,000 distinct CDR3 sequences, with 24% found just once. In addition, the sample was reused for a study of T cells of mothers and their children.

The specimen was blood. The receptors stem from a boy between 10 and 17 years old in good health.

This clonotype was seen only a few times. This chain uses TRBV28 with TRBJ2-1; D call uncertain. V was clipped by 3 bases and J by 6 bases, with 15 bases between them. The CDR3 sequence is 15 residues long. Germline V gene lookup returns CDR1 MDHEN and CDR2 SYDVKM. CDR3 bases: TGTGCCAGCAGTTTGGGGATCCGGGTGATCAATGAGCAGTTCTTC. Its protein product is CASSLGIRVINEQFF. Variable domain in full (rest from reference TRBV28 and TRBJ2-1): DVKVTQSSRYLVKRTGEKVFLECVQDMDHENMFWYRQDPGLGLRLIYFSYDVKMKEKGDIPEGYSVSREKKERFSLILESASTNQTSMYLCASSLGIRVINEQFFGPGTRLTVL.

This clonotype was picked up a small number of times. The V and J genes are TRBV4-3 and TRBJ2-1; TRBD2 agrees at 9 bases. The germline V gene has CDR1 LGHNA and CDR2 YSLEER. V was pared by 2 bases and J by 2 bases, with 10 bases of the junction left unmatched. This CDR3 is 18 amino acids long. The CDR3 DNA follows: TGCGCCAGCAGCCAATTCGAGCGGGAGGCCTACACCTACAATGAGCAGTTCTTC. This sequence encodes CASSQFEREAYTYNEQFF.

The CDR3 DNA follows: TGTGCCAGCAGCTTATCGAGCGATGAAAAACTGTTTTTT. It specifies CASSLSSDEKLFF. This chain connects TRBV7-8 to TRBJ1-4; D not certain. V was clipped by 2 bases and J by 6 bases, with 7 bases between them. Germline values: CDR1 SGHVS, CDR2 FQNEAQ. CDR3 size: 13 residues.

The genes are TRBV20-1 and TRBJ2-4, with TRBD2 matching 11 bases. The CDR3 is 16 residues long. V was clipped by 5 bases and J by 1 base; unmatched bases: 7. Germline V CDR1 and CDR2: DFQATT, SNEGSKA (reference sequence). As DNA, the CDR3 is TGCAGTGCTCCGAAGACTAGCGGGAAGGCCAAAAACATTCAGTACTTC. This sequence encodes CSAPKTSGKAKNIQYF.

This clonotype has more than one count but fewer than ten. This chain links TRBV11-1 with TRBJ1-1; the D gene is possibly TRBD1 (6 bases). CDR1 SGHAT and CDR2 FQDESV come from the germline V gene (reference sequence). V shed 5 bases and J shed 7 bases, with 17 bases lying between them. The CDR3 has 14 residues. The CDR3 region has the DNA TGTGCCAGCAGCCCCCCCCTCTGGGACATTGAAGCTTTCTTT. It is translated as CASSPPLWDIEAFF. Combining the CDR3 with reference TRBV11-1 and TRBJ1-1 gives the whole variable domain EAEVAQSPRYKITEKSQAVAFWCDPISGHATLYWYRQILGQGPELLVQFQDESVVDDSQLPKDRFSAERLKGVDSTLKIQPAELGDSAMYLCASSPPLWDIEAFFGQGTRLTVV.

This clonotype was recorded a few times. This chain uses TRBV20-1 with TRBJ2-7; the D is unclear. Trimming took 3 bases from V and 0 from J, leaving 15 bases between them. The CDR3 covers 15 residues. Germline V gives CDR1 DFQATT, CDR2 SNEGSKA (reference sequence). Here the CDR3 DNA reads TGCAGTGCTAGTCCCGGAACCCGATCCTCCTACGAGCAGTACTTC. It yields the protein CSASPGTRSSYEQYF.

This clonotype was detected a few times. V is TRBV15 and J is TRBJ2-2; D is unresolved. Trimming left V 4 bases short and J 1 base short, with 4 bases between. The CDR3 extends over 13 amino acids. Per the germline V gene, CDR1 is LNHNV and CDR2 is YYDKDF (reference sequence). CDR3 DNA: TGTGCCACCAGCATATTGAACACCGGGGAGCTGTTTTTT. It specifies CATSILNTGELFF.

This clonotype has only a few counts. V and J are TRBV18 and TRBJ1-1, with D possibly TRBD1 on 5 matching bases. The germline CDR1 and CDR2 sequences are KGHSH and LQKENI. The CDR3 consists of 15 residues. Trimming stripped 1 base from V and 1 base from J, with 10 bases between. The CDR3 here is CASSPRAGPNTEAFF. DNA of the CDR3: TGTGCCAGCTCACCACGGGCGGGGCCGAACACTGAAGCTTTCTTT. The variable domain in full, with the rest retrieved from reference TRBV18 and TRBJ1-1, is NAGVMQNPRHLVRRRGQEARLRCSPMKGHSHVYWYRQLPEEGLKFMVYLQKENIIDESGMPKERFSAEFPKEGPSILRIQQVVRGDSAAYFCASSPRAGPNTEAFFGQGTRLTVV.

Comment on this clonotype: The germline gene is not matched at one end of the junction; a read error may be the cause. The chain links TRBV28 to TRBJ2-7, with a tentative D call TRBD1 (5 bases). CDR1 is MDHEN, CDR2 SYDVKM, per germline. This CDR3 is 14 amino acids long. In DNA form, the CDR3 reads TGTGCCAGCAGTTTAGAGCAGGGCGGCCGAGCCCAAGACTTC. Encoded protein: CASSLEQGGRAQDF.

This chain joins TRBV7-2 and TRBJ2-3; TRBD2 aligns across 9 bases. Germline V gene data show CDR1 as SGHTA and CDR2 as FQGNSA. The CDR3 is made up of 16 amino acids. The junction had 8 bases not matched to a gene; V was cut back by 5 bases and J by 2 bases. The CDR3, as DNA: TGTGCCAGCAGCGGGGGGCTAGCGGGGTTCACAGATACGCAGTATTTT. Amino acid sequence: CASSGGLAGFTDTQYF.

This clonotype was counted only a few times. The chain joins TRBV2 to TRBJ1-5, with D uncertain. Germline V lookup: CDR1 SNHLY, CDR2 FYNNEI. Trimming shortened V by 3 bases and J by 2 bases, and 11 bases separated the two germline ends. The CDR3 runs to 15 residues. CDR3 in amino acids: CASSENSGGNQPQHF. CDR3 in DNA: TGTGCCAGCAGTGAGAACAGCGGGGGCAATCAGCCCCAGCATTTT.

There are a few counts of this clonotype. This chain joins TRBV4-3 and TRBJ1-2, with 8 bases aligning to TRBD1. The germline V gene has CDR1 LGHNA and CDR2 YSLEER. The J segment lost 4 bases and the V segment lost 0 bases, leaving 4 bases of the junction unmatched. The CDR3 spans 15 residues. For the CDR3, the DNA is TGCGCCAGCAGCCAAGACGGGGGGACAGGCTATGGCTACACCTTC. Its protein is CASSQDGGTGYGYTF.

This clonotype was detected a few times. As DNA, the CDR3 is TGCGCCAGCAGCCAAGCCAAGCGTGGAAAATATGGCTACACCTTC. It specifies CASSQAKRGKYGYTF. V usage is TRBV4-3 and J usage is TRBJ1-2, with D unclear. Germline values: CDR1 LGHNA, CDR2 YSLEER. The V gene lost 1 base and the J gene lost 5 bases, with 14 bases spanning the gap. This CDR3 contains 15 residues.

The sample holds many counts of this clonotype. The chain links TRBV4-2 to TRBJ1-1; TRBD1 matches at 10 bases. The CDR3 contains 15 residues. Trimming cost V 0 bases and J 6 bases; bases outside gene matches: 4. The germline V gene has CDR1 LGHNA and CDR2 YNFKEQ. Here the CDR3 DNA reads TGTGCCAGCAGCCAAGAGGGGACAGGGGAATCTGAAGCTTTCTTT. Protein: CASSQEGTGESEAFF.

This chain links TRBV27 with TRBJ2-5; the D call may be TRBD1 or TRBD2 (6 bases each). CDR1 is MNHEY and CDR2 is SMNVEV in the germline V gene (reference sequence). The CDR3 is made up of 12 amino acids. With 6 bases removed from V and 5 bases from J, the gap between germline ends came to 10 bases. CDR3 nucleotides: TGTGCCAGCAGATCGGGGGCCGAGACCCAGTACTTC. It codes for CASRSGAETQYF.

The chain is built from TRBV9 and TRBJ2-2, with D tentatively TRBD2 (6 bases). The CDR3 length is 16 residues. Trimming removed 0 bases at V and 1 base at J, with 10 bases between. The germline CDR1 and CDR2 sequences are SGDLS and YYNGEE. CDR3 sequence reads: CASSVGRARNTGELFF. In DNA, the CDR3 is TGTGCCAGCAGCGTAGGGAGGGCCAGGAACACCGGGGAGCTGTTTTTT.

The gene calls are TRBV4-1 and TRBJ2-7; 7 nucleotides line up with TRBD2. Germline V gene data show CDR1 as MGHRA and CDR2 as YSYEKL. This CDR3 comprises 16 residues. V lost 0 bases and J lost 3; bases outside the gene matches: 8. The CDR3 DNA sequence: TGCGCCAGCAGCCAAGATGTAGGAGGGGAGGGCTACGAGCAGTACTTC. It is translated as CASSQDVGGEGYEQYF.

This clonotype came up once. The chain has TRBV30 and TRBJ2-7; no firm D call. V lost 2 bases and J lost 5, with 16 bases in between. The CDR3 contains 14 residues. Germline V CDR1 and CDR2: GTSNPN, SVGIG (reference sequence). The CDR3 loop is CAWSSRTHQDEQYF. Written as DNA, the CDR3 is TGTGCCTGGAGTTCTCGGACCCATCAGGACGAGCAGTACTTC.

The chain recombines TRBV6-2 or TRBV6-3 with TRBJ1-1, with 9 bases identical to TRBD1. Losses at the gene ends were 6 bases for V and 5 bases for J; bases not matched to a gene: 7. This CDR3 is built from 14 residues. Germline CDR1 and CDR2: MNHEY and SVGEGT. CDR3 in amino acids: CASRPQGARTEAFF. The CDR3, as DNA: TGTGCCAGCAGACCACAGGGGGCGCGGACTGAAGCTTTCTTT.

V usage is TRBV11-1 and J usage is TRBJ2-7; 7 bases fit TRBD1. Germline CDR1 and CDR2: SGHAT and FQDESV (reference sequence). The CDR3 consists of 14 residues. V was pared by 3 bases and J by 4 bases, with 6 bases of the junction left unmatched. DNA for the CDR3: TGTGCCAGCAGCTTCCGGGACAGTTATTACGAGCAGTACTTC. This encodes CASSFRDSYYEQYF.

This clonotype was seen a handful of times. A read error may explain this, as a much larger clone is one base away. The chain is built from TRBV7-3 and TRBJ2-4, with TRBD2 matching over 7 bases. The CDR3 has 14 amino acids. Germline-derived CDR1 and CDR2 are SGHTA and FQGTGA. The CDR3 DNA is TGTGTCTCCGCGGGGGAAACGGCCAAAAACATTCAGTACTTC. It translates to CVSAGETAKNIQYF.